The table lists the clone carrying this TCR beta chain with a few counts. This sample is drawn from a study of human T cells and chemical hapten exposure. For the study at large: From small differences in pooled library volume came most of the variation in per-sample TCR yields.

One entry per CDR3 protein results from TCRdb running MiXCR on the 5' RACE reads. In the table there are over 70,000 distinct CDR3 sequences, roughly 15% of which are singletons. Unfractionated whole blood was the source from which total RNA was extracted. The clonotype originates from a female donor in good health.

The chain's CDR3 is CASSPSPGFEQFF. DNA for the CDR3: TGTGCCAGCAGCCCCTCCCCGGGGTTTGAGCAGTTCTTC. The chain carries TRBV7-2 and TRBJ2-1; TRBD2 might be the D (5 bases). CDR1 and CDR2 (germline): SGHTA, FQGNSA. V was trimmed by 5 bases and J by 9 bases, leaving 14 bases between them. This CDR3 has 13 amino acids.